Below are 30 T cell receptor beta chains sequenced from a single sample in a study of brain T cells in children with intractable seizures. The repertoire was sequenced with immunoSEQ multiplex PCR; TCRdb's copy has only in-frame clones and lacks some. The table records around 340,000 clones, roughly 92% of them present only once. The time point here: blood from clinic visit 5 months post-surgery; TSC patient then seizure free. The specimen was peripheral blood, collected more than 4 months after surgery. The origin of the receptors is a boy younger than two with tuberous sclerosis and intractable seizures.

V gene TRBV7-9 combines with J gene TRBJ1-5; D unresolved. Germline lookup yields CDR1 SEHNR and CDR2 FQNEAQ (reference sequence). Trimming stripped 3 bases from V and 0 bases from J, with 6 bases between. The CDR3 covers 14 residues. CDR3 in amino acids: CASSLDNSNQPQHF. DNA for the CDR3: TGTGCCAGCAGCTTGGATAATAGCAATCAGCCCCAGCATTTT. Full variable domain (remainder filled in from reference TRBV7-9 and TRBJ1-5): DTGVSQNPRHKITKRGQNVTFRCDPISEHNRLYWYRQTLGQGPEFLTYFQNEAQLEKSRLLSDRFSAERPKGSFSTLEIQRTEQGDSAMYLCASSLDNSNQPQHFGDGTRLSIL.

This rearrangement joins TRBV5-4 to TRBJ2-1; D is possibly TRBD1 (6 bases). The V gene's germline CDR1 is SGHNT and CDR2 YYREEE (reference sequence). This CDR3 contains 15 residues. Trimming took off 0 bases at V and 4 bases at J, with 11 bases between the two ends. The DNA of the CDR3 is TGTGCCAGCAGCTTGGACGGGACAACTTACAATGAGCAGTTCTTC. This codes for CASSLDGTTYNEQFF.

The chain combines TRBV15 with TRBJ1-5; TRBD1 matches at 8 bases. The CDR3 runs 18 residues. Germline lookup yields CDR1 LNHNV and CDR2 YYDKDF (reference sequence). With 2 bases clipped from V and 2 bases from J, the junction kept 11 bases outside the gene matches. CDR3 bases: TGTGCCACCAGCAGACCGATGACCGGGACAGGTGGCAATCAGCCCCAGCATTTT. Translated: CATSRPMTGTGGNQPQHF. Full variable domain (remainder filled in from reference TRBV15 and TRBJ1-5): DAMVIQNPRYQVTQFGKPVTLSCSQTLNHNVMYWYQQKSSQAPKLLFHYYDKDFNNEADTPDNFQSRRPNTSFCFLDIRSPGLGDTAMYLCATSRPMTGTGGNQPQHFGDGTRLSIL.

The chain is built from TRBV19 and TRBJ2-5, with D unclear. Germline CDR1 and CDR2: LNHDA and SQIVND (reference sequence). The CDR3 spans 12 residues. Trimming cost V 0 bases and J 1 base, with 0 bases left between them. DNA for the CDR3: TGTGCCAGTAGTATAGACCAAGAGACCCAGTACTTC. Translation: CASSIDQETQYF.

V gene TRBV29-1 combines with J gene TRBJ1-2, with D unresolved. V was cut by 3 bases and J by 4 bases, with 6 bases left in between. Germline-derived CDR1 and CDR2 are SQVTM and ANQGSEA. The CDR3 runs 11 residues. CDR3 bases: TGCAGCGTTGATGGAGGCTATGGCTACACCTTC. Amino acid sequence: CSVDGGYGYTF. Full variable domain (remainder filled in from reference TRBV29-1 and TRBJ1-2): SAVISQKPSRDICQRGTSLTIQCQVDSQVTMMFWYRQQPGQSLTLIATANQGSEATYESGFVIDKFPISRPNLTFSTLTVSNMSPEDSSIYLCSVDGGYGYTFGSGTRLTVV.

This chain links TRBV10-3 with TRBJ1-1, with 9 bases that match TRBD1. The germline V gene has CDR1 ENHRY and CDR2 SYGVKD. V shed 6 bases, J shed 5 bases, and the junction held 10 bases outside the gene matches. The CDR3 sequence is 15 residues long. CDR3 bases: TGTGCCATCAGCTTTCAACAGGGGGCTTGGACTGAAGCTTTCTTT. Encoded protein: CAISFQQGAWTEAFF.

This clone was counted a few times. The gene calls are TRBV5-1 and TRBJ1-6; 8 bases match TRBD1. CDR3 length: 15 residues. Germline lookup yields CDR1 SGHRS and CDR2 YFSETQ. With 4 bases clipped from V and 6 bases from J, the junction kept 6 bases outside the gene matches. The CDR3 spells CASSARTGPNSPLHF. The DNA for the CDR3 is TGCGCCAGCAGCGCTAGGACAGGGCCTAATTCACCCCTCCACTTT.

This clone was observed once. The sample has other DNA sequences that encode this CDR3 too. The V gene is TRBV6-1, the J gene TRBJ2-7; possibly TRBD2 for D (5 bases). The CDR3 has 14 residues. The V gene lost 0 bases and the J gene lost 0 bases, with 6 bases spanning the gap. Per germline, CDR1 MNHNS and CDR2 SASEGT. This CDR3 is CASSEAGSSYEQYF. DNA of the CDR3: TGTGCCAGCAGTGAAGCGGGGAGCTCCTACGAGCAGTACTTC.

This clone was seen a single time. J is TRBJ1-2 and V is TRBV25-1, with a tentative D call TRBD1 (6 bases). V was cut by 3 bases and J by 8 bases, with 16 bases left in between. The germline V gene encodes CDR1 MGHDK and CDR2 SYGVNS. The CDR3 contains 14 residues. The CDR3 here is CASSERAGVWGYTF. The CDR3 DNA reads TGTGCCAGCAGTGAGCGAGCAGGGGTTTGGGGCTACACCTTC.

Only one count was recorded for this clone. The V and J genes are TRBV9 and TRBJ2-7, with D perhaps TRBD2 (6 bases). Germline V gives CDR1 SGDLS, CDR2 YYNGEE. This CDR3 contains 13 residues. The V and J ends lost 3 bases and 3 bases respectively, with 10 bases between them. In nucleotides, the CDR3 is TGTGCCAGCAGCGGACCCGGGAGCTACGAGCAGTACTTC. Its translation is CASSGPGSYEQYF.

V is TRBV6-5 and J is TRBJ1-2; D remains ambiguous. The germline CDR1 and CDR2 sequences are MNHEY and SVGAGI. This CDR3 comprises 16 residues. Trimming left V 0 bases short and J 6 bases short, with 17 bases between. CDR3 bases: TGTGCCAGCAGTTACTCGGACCCCCGGGAGTCTGATGGCTACACCTTC. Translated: CASSYSDPRESDGYTF.

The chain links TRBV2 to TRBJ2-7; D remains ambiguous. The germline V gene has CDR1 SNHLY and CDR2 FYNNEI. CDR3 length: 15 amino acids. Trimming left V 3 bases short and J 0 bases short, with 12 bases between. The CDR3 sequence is CASSEYSLSSYEQYF. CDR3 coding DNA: TGTGCCAGCAGTGAGTACAGTCTGAGCTCCTACGAGCAGTACTTC.

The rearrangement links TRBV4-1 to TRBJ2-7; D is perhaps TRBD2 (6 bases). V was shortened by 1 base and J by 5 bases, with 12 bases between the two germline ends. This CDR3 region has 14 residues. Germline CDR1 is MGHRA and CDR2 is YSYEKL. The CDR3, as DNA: TGCGCCAGCAGCCAAGTAGAGACTAGTAACGAGCAGTACTTC. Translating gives CASSQVETSNEQYF.

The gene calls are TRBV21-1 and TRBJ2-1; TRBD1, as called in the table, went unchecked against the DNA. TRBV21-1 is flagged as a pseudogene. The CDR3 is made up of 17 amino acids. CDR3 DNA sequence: TGTGCCAGCAGCAAAGAGGTGGCAGGGTCCTCCTACAATGAGCAGTTCTTC. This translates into CASSKEVAGSSYNEQFF.

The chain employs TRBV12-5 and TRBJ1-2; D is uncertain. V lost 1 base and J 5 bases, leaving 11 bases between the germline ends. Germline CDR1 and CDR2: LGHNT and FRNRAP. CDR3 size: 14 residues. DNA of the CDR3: TGTGCTAGTGGTTTGGGGACCTGGATTTATGGCTACACCTTC. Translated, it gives CASGLGTWIYGYTF.

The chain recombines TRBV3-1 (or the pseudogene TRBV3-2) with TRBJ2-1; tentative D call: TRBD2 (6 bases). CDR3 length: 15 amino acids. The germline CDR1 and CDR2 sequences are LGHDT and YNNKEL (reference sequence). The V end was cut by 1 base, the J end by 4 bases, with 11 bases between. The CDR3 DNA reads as TGTGCCAGCAGCCAAGGGACTACCCTTTACAATGAGCAGTTCTTC. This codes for CASSQGTTLYNEQFF.

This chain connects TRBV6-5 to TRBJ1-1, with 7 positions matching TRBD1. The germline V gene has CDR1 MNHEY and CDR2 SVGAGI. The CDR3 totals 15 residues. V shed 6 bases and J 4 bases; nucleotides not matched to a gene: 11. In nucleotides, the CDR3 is TGTGCCAGCAGCCTGTCGATGACAGGGACCACTGAAGCTTTCTTT. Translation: CASSLSMTGTTEAFF.

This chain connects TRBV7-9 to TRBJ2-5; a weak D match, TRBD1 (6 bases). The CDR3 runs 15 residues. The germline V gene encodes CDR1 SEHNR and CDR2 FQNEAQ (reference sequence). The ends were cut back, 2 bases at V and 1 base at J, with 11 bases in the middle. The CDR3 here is CASSLRQEVQETQYF. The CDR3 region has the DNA TGTGCCAGCAGCTTAAGACAGGAGGTCCAAGAGACCCAGTACTTC.

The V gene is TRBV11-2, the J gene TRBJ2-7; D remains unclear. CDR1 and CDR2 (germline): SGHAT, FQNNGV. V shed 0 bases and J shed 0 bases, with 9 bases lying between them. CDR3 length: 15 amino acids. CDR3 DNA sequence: TGTGCCAGCAGCTTAGAATTATTTTCCTCCTACGAGCAGTACTTC. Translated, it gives CASSLELFSSYEQYF.

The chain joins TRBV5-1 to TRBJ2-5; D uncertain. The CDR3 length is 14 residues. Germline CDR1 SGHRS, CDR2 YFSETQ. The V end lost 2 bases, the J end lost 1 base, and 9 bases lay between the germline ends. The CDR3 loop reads CASSFERTQETQYF. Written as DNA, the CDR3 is TGCGCCAGCAGCTTTGAGAGAACCCAAGAGACCCAGTACTTC. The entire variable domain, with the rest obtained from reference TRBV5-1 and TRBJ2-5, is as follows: KAGVTQTPRYLIKTRGQQVTLSCSPISGHRSVSWYQQTPGQGLQFLFEYFSETQRNKGNFPGRFSGRQFSNSRSEMNVSTLELGDSALYLCASSFERTQETQYFGPGTRLLVL.

This CDR3 reads CASSHAPKADTQYF. Written as DNA, the CDR3 is TGTGCCAGCAGCCATGCCCCAAAGGCAGATACGCAGTATTTT. V gene TRBV14 combines with J gene TRBJ2-3; D call uncertain. V dropped 3 bases and J dropped 4 bases, with 11 bases sitting between them. The CDR3 is 14 residues long. CDR1 and CDR2 from the germline V gene are SGHDN and FVKESK.

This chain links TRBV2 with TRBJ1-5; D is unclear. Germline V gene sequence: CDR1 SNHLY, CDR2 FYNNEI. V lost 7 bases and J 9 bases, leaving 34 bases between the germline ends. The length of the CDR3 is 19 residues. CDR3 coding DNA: TGTGCCAGCACCAGAATGTGGGTTTCGAGACGCCGAAGCGGTGGGCCCCAGCATTTT. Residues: CASTRMWVSRRRSGGPQHF.

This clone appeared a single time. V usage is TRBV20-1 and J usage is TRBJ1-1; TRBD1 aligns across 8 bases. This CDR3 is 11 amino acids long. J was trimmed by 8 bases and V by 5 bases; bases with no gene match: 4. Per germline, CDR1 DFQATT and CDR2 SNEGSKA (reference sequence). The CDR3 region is CSADRGLEAFF. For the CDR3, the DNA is TGCAGTGCTGACAGGGGACTCGAAGCTTTCTTT.

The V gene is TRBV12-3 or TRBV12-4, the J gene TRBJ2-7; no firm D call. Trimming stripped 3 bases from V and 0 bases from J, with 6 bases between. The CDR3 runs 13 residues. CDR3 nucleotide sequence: TGTGCCAGCAGTTTTGCTTACTCCTACGAGCAGTACTTC. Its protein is CASSFAYSYEQYF.

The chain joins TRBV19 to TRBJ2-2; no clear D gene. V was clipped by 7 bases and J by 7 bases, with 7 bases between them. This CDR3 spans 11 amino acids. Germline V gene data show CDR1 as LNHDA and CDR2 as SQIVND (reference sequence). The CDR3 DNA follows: TGTGCCAGTACGGGCGTCGGGGAGCTGTTTTTT. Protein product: CASTGVGELFF.

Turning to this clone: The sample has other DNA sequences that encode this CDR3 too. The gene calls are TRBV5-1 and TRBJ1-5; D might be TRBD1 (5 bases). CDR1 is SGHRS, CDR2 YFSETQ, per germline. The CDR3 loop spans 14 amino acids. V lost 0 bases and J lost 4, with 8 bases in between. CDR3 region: CASSLVGGNQPQHF. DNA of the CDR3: TGCGCCAGCAGCTTGGTGGGGGGTAATCAGCCCCAGCATTTT.

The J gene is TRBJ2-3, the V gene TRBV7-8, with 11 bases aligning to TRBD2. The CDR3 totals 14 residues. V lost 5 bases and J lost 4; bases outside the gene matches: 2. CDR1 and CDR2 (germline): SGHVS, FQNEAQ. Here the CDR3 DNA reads TGTGCCAGCAGCCCGGGACTAGCGGCAGATACGCAGTATTTT. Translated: CASSPGLAADTQYF. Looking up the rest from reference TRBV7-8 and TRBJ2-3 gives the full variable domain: GAGVSQSPRYKVAKRGQDVALRCDPISGHVSLFWYQQALGQGPEFLTYFQNEAQLDKSGLPSDRFFAERPEGSVSTLKIQRTQQEDSAVYLCASSPGLAADTQYFGPGTRLTVL.

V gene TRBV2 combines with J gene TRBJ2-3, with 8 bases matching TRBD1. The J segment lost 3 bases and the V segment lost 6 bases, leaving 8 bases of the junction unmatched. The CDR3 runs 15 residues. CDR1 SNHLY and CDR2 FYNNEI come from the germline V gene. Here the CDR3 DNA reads TGTGCCAGCAGCCCGGGTGGGACAGGTACAGATACGCAGTATTTT. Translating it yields CASSPGGTGTDTQYF.

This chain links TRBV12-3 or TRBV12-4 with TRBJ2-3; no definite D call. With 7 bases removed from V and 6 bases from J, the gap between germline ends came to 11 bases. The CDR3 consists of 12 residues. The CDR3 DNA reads TGTGCCAGCACTAATTATCCTGATACGCAGTATTTT. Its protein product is CASTNYPDTQYF.

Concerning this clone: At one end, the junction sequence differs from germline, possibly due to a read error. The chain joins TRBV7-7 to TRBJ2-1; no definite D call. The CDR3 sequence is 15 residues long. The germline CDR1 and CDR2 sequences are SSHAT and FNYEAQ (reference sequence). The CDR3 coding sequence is TGTGCTAGCAGCTTAGGAGAGCACGGCTACAATGAGCAGTTCTTC. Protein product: CASSLGEHGYNEQFF.